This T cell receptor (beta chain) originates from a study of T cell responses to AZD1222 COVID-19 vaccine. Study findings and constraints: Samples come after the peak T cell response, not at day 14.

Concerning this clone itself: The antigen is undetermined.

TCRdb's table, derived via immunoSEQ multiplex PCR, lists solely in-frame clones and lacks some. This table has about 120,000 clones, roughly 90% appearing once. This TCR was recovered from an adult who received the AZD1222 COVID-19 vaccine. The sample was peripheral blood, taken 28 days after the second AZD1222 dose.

CDR3 region: CASSTRSGDLSSYNSPLHF. For the CDR3, the DNA is TGTGCCAGCAGCACTCGGTCGGGGGACCTCAGCTCCTATAATTCACCCCTCCACTTT. The rearrangement uses TRBV5-4 and TRBJ1-6; possible D gene TRBD1, 5 bases. The CDR3 covers 19 residues. CDR1 is SGHNT, CDR2 YYREEE, per germline (reference sequence). The germline V and J ends were trimmed by 4 bases and 0 bases, with 20 bases remaining between them.